These 10 T cell receptor beta chains came from one sample sequenced in a study of T cells in Graves' hyperthyroidism and ophthalmopathy. Amplified regions were TCR beta CDR3 sequences from RNA transcripts. TCR CDR3 regions were first amplified by RT-PCR with HTBI primers. TCRdb passed the multiplex PCR reads through MiXCR, listing each CDR3 protein once. The sample yields more than 450,000 distinct CDR3 sequences, 20% seen once. Sample: blood. All receptors come from a middle-aged man with Graves' ophthalmopathy.

The chain couples TRBV20-1 to TRBJ2-2, with 9 bases identical to TRBD2. The CDR3 extends over 14 amino acids. Germline V gene sequence: CDR1 DFQATT, CDR2 SNEGSKA (reference sequence). After removal of 5 bases from V and 5 bases from J, the junction contained 6 bases not matched to a gene. The chain's CDR3 is CSAGGAGGTGELFF. Written as DNA, the CDR3 is TGCAGTGCTGGGGGGGCGGGGGGGACCGGGGAGCTGTTTTTT.

This clonotype was detected a few times. This rearrangement joins TRBV6-1 to TRBJ2-7, with D possibly TRBD1 on 6 matching bases. The CDR3 contains 9 residues. The germline V gene encodes CDR1 MNHNS and CDR2 SASEGT. The V gene lost 8 bases and the J gene lost 7 bases, with 6 bases spanning the gap. DNA of the CDR3: TGTGCCAGCGGGACAGAGCAGTACTTC. Amino acids: CASGTEQYF.

This clonotype was counted at least ten times. The J gene is TRBJ1-1, the V gene TRBV18; D unresolved. Trimming removed 3 bases from V and 8 bases from J, with 16 bases in between. From germline, CDR1 is KGHSH and CDR2 LQKENI. CDR3 size: 14 residues. CDR3 bases: TGTGCCAGCTCACCTCGACTTGGGGTAACAGAAGCTTTCTTT. This encodes CASSPRLGVTEAFF.

This clonotype showed up many times. The J gene is TRBJ2-7, the V gene TRBV2, with 8 nucleotides matching TRBD1. This CDR3 has 15 residues. V gave up 1 base and J gave up 3 bases; unmatched junction bases: 5. CDR1 and CDR2 from the germline V gene are SNHLY and FYNNEI. The CDR3 bases are TGTGCCAGCAGTGAAGGGACAGGGAAATTCTACGAGCAGTACTTC. It is translated as CASSEGTGKFYEQYF.

In the case of this clonotype: A much bigger clone sits one base away, suggesting this may be a read error. The CDR3 sequence is CASSRKAGGRGKEAFF. As DNA, the CDR3 is TGTGCCAGCAGCCGCAAAGCCGGCGGAAGGGGCAAAGAAGCTTTCTTT. The V call is TRBV3-1, the J call TRBJ1-1; maybe TRBD1 (5 bases). This CDR3 comprises 16 residues. Per germline, CDR1 LGHDT and CDR2 YNNKEL (reference sequence). Trimming left V 4 bases short and J 8 bases short, with 23 bases between.

The rearrangement uses TRBV6-1 and TRBJ2-7; D is unclear. Germline CDR1 and CDR2: MNHNS and SASEGT. This CDR3 region has 12 residues. V was shortened by 6 bases and J by 2 bases, with 8 bases between the two germline ends. CDR3 coding DNA: TGTGCCAGCAGGGACCCGACCTACGAGCAGTACTTC. Residues: CASRDPTYEQYF.

This clonotype was counted a few times. V gene TRBV5-1 combines with J gene TRBJ2-7; 10 positions agree with TRBD1. The CDR3 extends over 15 amino acids. Germline assignment: CDR1 SGHRS and CDR2 YFSETQ. Unmatched junction bases numbered 8, after V lost 3 bases and J lost 5 bases. In DNA, the CDR3 is TGCGCCAGCAGCTCGACAGGGGGCCTTATTGACGAGCAGTACTTC. Translated: CASSSTGGLIDEQYF.

This clonotype was picked up many times. The rearrangement links TRBV18 to TRBJ1-6, with 7 bases that match TRBD1. Losses at the gene ends were 6 bases for V and 9 bases for J; bases not matched to a gene: 11. Germline-derived CDR1 and CDR2 are KGHSH and LQKENI. This CDR3 contains 15 residues. The CDR3 region has the DNA TGTGCCAGCTCCCAAGGACAGGTCAATGTTTCACCCCTCCACTTT. It specifies CASSQGQVNVSPLHF.

In its sample, this clonotype was seen a few times. The chain has TRBV7-9 and TRBJ1-3; the D gene is possibly TRBD1 (6 bases). Trimming removed 5 bases from V and 2 bases from J, with 10 bases in between. The CDR3 has 14 residues. The germline V gene has CDR1 SEHNR and CDR2 FQNEAQ (reference sequence). The CDR3 reads CASSRTVPGNTIYF. In nucleotides, the CDR3 is TGTGCCAGCAGCCGGACAGTCCCTGGAAACACCATATATTTT.

This clonotype was seen at least ten times. The chain uses TRBV6-1 and TRBJ2-5; the match to TRBD2 covers 12 bases. CDR1 and CDR2 from the germline V gene are MNHNS and SASEGT. The CDR3 length is 16 residues. V gave up 5 bases and J gave up 0 bases; unmatched junction bases: 4. In DNA, the CDR3 is TGTGCCAGCAGTCTAACTAGCGGGGGGTACCAAGAGACCCAGTACTTC. Protein: CASSLTSGGYQETQYF.